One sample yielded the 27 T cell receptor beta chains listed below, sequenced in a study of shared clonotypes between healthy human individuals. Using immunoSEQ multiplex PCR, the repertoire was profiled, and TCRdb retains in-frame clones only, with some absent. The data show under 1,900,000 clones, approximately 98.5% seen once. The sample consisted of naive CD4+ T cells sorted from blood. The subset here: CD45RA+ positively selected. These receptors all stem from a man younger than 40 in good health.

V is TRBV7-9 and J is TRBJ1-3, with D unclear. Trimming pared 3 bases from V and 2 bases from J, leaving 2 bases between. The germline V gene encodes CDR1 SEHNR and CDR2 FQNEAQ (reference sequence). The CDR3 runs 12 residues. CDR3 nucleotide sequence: TGTGCCAGCAGCTTTCCTGGAAACACCATATATTTT. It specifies CASSFPGNTIYF.

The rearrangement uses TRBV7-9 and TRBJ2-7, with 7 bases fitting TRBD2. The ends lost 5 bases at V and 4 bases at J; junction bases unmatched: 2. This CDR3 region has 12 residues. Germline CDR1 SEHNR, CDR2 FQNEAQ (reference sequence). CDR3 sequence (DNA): TGTGCCAGCAGCCGCGGGGGATACGAGCAGTACTTC. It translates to CASSRGGYEQYF.

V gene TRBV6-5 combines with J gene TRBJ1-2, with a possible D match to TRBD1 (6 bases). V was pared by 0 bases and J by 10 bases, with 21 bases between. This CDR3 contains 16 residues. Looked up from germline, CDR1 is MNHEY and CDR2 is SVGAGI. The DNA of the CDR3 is TGTGCCAGCAGTTACTCCTCCTTAACAGGGTTTAAAATCTACACCTTC. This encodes CASSYSSLTGFKIYTF.

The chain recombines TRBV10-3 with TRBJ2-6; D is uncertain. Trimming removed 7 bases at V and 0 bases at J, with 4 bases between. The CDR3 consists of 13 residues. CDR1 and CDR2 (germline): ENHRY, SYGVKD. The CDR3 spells CAITDSGANVLTF. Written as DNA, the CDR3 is TGTGCCATCACAGACTCTGGGGCCAACGTCCTGACTTTC.

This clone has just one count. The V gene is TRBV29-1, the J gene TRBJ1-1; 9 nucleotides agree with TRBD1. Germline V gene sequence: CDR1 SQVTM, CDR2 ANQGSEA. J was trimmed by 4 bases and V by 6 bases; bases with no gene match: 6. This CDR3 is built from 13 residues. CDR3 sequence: CSVIPGQGTEAFF. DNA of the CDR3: TGCAGCGTCATCCCGGGACAGGGCACTGAAGCTTTCTTT.

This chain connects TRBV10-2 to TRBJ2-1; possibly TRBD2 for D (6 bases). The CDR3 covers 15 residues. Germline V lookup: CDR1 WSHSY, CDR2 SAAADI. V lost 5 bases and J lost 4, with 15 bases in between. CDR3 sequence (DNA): TGCGCCAGCAGTCCCCCCCGGGAGCGGTACAATGAGCAGTTCTTC. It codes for CASSPPRERYNEQFF.

CDR3 sequence: CASSFTGNRNQPQHF. The CDR3 bases are TGTGCCAGCAGCTTCACTGGCAATCGCAATCAGCCCCAGCATTTT. The J gene is TRBJ1-5, the V gene TRBV7-3; D unclear. V lost 3 bases and J 2 bases, leaving 11 bases between the germline ends. This CDR3 spans 15 amino acids. Germline V gene lookup returns CDR1 SGHTA and CDR2 FQGTGA.

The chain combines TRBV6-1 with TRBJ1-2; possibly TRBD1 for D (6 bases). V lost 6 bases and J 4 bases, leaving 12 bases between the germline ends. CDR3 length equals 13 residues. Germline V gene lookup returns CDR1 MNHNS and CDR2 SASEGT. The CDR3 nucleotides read TGTGCCAGCAGGATGGGGGCAGGCTATGGCTACACCTTC. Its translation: CASRMGAGYGYTF.

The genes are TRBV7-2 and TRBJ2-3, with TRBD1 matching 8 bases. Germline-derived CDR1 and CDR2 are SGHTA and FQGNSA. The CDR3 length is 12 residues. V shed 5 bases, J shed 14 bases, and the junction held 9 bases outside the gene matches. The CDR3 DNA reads TGTGCCAGCAGCCCGAGGACAGGGATCACGTATTTT. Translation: CASSPRTGITYF.

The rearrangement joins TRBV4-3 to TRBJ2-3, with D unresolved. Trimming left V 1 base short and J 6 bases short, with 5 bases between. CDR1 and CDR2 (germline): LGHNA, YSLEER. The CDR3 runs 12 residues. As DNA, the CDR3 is TGCGCCAGCAGCCAAGCTGGGGATACGCAGTATTTT. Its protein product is CASSQAGDTQYF.

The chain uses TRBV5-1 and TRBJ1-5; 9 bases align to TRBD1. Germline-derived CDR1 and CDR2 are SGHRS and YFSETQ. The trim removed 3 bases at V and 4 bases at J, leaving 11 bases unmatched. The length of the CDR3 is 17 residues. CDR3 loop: CASSWGPRQGDNQPQHF. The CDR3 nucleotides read TGCGCCAGCAGCTGGGGGCCCCGACAGGGGGATAATCAGCCCCAGCATTTT.

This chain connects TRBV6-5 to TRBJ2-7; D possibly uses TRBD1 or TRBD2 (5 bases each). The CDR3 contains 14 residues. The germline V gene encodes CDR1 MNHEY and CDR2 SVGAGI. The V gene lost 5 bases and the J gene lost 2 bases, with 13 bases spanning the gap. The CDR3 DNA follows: TGTGCCAGCAGTGCAAATGGGGGTACCTACGAGCAGTACTTC. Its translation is CASSANGGTYEQYF.

The CDR3 sequence: CASSRRGAGTEAFF. The CDR3 DNA is TGTGCCAGCAGCAGGCGGGGGGCTGGTACTGAAGCTTTCTTT. The chain has TRBV6-1 and TRBJ1-1; TRBD1 might be the D (6 bases). CDR1 is MNHNS, CDR2 SASEGT, per germline. This CDR3 region has 14 residues. V was cut by 6 bases and J by 5 bases, with 16 bases left in between.

Here the CDR3 reads CSANRDPNTEAFF. The CDR3 bases are TGCAGCGCAAACAGGGACCCGAACACTGAAGCTTTCTTT. V gene TRBV29-1 combines with J gene TRBJ1-1, with a tentative D call TRBD1 (6 bases). The CDR3 runs 13 residues. CDR1 and CDR2 from the germline V gene are SQVTM and ANQGSEA. The V end was cut by 7 bases, the J end by 1 base, with 13 bases between.

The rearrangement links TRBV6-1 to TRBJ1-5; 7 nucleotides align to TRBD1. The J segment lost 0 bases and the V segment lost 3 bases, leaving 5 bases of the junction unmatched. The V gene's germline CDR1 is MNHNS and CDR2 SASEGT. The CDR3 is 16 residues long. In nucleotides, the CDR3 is TGTGCCAGCAGTGATGGGACAGACTATAGCAATCAGCCCCAGCATTTT. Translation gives CASSDGTDYSNQPQHF.

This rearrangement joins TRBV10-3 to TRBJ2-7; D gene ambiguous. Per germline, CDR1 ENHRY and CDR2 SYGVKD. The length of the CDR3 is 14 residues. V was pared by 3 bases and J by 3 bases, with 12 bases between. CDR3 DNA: TGTGCCATCAGTGATGCGACGAAAAACTACGAGCAGTACTTC. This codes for CAISDATKNYEQYF.

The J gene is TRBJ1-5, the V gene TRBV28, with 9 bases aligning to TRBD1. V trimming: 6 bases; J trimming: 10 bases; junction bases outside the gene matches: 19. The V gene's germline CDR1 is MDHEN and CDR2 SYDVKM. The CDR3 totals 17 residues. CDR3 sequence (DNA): TGTGCCAGCAGCCCTTTAATAAGGGACAGGGAAGGAATTCCCCAGCATTTT. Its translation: CASSPLIRDREGIPQHF.

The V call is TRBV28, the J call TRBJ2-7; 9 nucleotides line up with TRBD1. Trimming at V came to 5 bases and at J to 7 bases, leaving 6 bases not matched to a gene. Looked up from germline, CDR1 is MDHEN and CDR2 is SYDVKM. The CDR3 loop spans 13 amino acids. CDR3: CASSGGQGIEQYF. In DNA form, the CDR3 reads TGTGCCAGCAGTGGGGGACAGGGAATAGAGCAGTACTTC.

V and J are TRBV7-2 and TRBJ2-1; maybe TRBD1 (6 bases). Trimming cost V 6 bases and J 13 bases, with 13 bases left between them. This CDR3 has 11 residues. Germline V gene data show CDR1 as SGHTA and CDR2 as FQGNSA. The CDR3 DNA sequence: TGTGCCAGCAGAGTAACAGGGAGCCAGTTCTTC. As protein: CASRVTGSQFF.

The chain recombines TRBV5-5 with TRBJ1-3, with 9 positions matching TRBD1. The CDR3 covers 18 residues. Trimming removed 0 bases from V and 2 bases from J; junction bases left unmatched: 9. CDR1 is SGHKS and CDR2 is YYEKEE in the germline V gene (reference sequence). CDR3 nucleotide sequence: TGTGCCAGCAGCTTGGTTGGGACAGGGACTCCTCCTGGAAACACCATATATTTT. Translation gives CASSLVGTGTPPGNTIYF.

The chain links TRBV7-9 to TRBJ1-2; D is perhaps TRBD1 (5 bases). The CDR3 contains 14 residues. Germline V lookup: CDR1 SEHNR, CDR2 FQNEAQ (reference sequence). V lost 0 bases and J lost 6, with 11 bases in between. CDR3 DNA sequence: TGTGCCAGCAGCTTAGCGTGGGCAGGGCATGGCTACACCTTC. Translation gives CASSLAWAGHGYTF.

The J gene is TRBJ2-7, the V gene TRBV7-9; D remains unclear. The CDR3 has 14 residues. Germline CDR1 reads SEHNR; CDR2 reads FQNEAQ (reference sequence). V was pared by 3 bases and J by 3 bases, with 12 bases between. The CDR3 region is CASSFYRQSYEQYF. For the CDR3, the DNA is TGTGCCAGCAGCTTTTATAGGCAAAGCTACGAGCAGTACTTC.

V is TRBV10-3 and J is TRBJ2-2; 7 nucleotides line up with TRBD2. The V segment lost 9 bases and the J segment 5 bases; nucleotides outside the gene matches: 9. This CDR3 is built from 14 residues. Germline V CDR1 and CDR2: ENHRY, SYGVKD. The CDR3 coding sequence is TGTGCCATATCGGCCGAGCGGGAAACCGGGGAGCTGTTTTTT. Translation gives CAISAERETGELFF.

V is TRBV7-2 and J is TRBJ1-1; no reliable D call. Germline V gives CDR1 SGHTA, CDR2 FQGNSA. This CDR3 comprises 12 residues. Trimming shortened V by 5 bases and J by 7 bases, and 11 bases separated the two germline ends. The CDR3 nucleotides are TGTGCCAGCAGCCCCTGGCCATTTGAAGCTTTCTTT. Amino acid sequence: CASSPWPFEAFF.

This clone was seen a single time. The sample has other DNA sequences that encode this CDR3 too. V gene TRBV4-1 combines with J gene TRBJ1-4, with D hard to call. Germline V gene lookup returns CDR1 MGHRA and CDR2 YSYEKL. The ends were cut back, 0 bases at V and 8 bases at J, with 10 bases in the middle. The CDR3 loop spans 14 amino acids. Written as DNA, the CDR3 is TGCGCCAGCAGCCAAGATTTTGGAGGGGAAAAACTGTTTTTT. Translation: CASSQDFGGEKLFF.

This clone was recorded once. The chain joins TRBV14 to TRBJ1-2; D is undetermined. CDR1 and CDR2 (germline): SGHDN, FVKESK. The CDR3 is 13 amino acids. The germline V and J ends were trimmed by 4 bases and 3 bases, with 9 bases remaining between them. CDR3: CASSPPPHYGYTF. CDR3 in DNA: TGTGCCAGCAGCCCTCCGCCACACTATGGCTACACCTTC.

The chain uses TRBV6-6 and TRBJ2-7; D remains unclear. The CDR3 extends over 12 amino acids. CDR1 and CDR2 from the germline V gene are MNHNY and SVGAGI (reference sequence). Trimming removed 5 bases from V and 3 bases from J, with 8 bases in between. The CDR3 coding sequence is TGTGCCAGCAGTCCGGTCCGCTACGAGCAGTACTTC. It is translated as CASSPVRYEQYF.